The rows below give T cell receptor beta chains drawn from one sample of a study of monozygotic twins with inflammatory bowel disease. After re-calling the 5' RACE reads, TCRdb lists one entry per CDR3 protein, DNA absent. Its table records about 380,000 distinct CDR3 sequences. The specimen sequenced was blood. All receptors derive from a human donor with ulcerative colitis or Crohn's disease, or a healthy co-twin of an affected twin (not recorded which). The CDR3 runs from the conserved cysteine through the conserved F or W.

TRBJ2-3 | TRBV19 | CASSIRLASDTQYF
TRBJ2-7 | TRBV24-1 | CATSDTTGYEQYF
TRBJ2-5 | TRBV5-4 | CASSLMAGTGRSETQYF
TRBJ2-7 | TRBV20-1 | CSARIGQGFGEQYF
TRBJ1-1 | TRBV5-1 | CDSSSGQGKTEACF
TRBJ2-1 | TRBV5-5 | CASSLDGGYNEQFF
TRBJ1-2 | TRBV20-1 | CSARDWGLGYGYTF
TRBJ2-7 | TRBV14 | CASSHTPGGGPREQYF
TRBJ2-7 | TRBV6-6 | CASSYAYEQYF
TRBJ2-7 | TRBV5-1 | CASSLGRTGSHEQYF
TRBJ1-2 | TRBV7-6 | CASSLASTGDYGYTF
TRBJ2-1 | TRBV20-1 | CSARGDGTSGPYNEQFF
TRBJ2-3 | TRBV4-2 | CASSLLGPTQGTQYF
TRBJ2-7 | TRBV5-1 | CASSLDQVLSYEQYF
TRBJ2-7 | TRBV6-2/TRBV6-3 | CASGAGLILSYEQYF
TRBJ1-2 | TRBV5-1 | CASSLEGGVVHGYTF
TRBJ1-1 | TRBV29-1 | CSVQGARTEAFF
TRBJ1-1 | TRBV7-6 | CASSRGPDTEAFF
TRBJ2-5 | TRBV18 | CASSPRGHQETQYF
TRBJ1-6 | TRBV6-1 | CASSWGRSGSYNSPLHF
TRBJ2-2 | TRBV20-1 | CSARVTENTGELFF
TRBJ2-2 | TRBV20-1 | CSARGGGARELFF
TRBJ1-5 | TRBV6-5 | CASKRKRGASNQPQHF
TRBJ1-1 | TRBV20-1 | CSARDNLHRDNTEAFF
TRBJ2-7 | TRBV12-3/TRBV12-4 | CASSSSWGMEQYF
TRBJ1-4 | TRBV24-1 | CAAIAFITATNEKLFF
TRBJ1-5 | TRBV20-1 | CSATVQGALSNQPQHF
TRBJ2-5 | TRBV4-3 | CASSPAPGRLQETQYF